This T cell receptor beta chain was observed in a study of Tregs in tolerant kidney transplant recipients. Broader study findings: Changing PCR primers prevented nucleotide comparison between some patients' samples.

Unstimulated regulatory T cells (CD4+CD25+CD127-), CD4+CD25- non-regulatory cells, CD4 and CD8 cells were FACS-sorted from thawed PBMCs. TCRdb keeps only in-frame clones here, not all; method: immunoSEQ multiplex PCR. Of 95,000 to 120,000 clones in the sample, 90% were seen once. Concerning this clone: Its cognate antigen is unknown.

The CDR3 has 16 amino acids. The germline V gene has CDR1 MNHNY and CDR2 SVGAGI (reference sequence). V gave up 6 bases and J gave up 2 bases; unmatched junction bases: 9. The receptor was derived from a human donor who received a combined kidney and bone marrow transplant. V usage is TRBV6-6 and J usage is TRBJ2-2; 7 nucleotides agree with TRBD1. The starting material was CD4+ T cells from blood, obtained before the transplant. The CDR3 spells CASRLSGTVNTGELFF. In DNA, the CDR3 is TGTGCCAGCAGACTATCCGGGACAGTCAACACCGGGGAGCTGTTTTTT.